This T cell receptor (beta chain) was sequenced during a study of early T cells in non-severe SARS-CoV-2 infection. Study information: Unsorted whole-blood RNA was sequenced in bulk, leaving chains unpaired. Study-level points and caveats: The study's VDJdb matching favored anti-spike CD8 responses and missed private and CD4 specificities.

Unique molecular identifiers (one per individual cDNA molecule) were attached. TCRdb passed the 5' RACE reads through MiXCR, listing each CDR3 protein once. The sample consists of around 80,000 distinct CDR3 sequences, roughly 13% of them appearing once. For this clonotype: Antigen: not known.

Trimming cost V 10 bases and J 0 bases, with 14 bases left between them. Germline-derived CDR1 and CDR2 are ENHRY and SYGVKD. This CDR3 has 14 amino acids. The genes are TRBV10-3 and TRBJ2-3, with no clear D. This clonotype was sampled from an adult who was a healthcare worker with PCR-confirmed SARS-CoV-2 infection or an uninfected control (not recorded which). What was sequenced was whole blood. The CDR3 sequence is CATESPGSTDTQYF. DNA for the CDR3: TGTGCCACCGAGTCGCCCGGTAGCACAGATACGCAGTATTTT.